This T cell receptor (beta chain) was identified in a study of CD8 T cells in Susac syndrome. From blood CD8+ and CD4+ T cells, TCR beta sequences were generated. Random hexamers were used to reverse transcribe roughly 0.45 to 1 ug of RNA. Each CDR3 protein is one row after TCRdb ran MiXCR on the immunoSEQ multiplex PCR reads. Of under 200,000 distinct CDR3 sequences listed, roughly 95% were seen once; the top ten hold about 0.1%. Source material: CD4+ T cells from PBMCs. The TCR comes from a human donor in good health.

CDR3 loop: CASSPTLAANTEAFF. The CDR3 coding sequence is TGTGCCAGCAGCCCCACCCTGGCAGCCAACACTGAAGCTTTCTTT. V usage is TRBV5-4 and J usage is TRBJ1-1; no firm D call. Germline V gene lookup returns CDR1 SGHNT and CDR2 YYREEE (reference sequence). V lost 4 bases and J lost 2, with 15 bases in between. The CDR3 spans 15 residues. Full variable domain (missing parts from reference TRBV5-4 and TRBJ1-1): ETGVTQSPTHLIKTRGQQVTLRCSSQSGHNTVSWYQQALGQGPQFIFQYYREEENGRGNFPPRFSGLQFPNYSSELNVNALELDDSALYLCASSPTLAANTEAFFGQGTRLTVV.